A single T cell receptor beta chain is shown here with its context. No antigen is known for it. The germline gene is not matched at one end of the junction; a read error may be the cause. The data are from a study of naive and memory T cell subsets. An equimolar mix of two oligonucleotides served as the beta constant-region primer for TRBC1 and TRBC2. Four rounds of PCR amplified the ligated cDNA using nested alpha and beta constant-region primers plus SP2. TCRdb analysed the UMI-ligation and nested PCR reads with MiXCR anew, one entry per CDR3 protein. The sample yields fewer than 150,000 distinct CDR3 sequences, approximately 20% seen once. CDR3 length: 12 amino acids. Points from the study as a whole: A few larger clonotypes appeared in naive repertoires, especially CD8, possibly memory cells re-expressing CD45RA. The power law exponent of TCR abundance differed between naive and memory cells. From naive to CM, EM and EMRA, diversity decreased and Gini increased.

This chain joins TRBV12-3 or TRBV12-4 and TRBJ2-7; 8 nucleotides line up with TRBD1. This sequence was found in a human donor in good health. The sample was naive CD8+ T cells from blood. This CDR3 is CASSFSGGELDF. CDR3 DNA: TGTGCCAGCAGTTTTTCAGGGGGCGAATTGGACTTC.